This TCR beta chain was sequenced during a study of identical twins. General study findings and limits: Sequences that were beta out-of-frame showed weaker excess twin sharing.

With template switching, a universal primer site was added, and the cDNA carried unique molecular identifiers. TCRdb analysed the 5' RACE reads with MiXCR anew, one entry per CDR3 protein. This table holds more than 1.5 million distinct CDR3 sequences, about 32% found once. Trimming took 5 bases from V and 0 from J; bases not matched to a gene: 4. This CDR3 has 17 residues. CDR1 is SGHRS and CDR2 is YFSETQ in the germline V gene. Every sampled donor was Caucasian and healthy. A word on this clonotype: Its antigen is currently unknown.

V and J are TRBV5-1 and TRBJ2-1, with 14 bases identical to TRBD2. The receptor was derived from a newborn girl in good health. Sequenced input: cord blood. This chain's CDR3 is CASSRTSGGTSYNEQFF. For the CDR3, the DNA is TGCGCCAGCAGTAGGACTAGCGGGGGGACCTCCTACAATGAGCAGTTCTTC.